Here is one T cell receptor (beta chain) with its context. This clonotype was observed many times. Its antigen is unknown. No much larger clone is present one base from it, and per-base qualities are unavailable. Measured from the cysteine to the phenylalanine, the CDR3 is 16 residues long. Only CDR3 DNA remains: 48 bases, in frame from the first base. Reading the germline V gene (reference sequence) gives CDR1 MNHEY and CDR2 SMNVEV. The V end loses 7 bases and the J end loses 4 bases, and a stretch of 20 bases separates them. The sample belongs to a study of T-cell reconstitution after alpha-beta-depleted transplantation in children (dated by TCRdb to 2015 to 2016). Notes on the research overall: Using TCR repertoire profiling, the study quantitatively followed how T-cell immune reconstitution unfolded in children after TCRalphabeta/CD19-depleted allogeneic hematopoietic cell transplantation.

In light of the paper, this sample's treatment or condition label describes: allogeneic hematopoietic cell transplantation with graft depleted of TCRalphabeta T cells and CD19 B cells. TCRalphabeta/CD19-depleted allogeneic hematopoietic cell grafts were given to the transplant recipients, all of whom were children. Overall results and qualifications from the work: In some patients, the high TCRbeta diversity seen at day 60 was put down to recipient T cells and intrathymic progenitors that had survived conditioning. Hyperexpanded clone frequencies declined over subsequent months; after one year, T-cell counts and TCRbeta diversity were mostly attributed to newly produced T cells. Apparently early alphabetaT-cell count recovery about two months after transplant reportedly relied on only several hundred rapidly expanded clones derived from non-depleted graft cells.

The protocol used for the library was PCR. The sequencer was an Illumina HiSeq 2500. To normalize quantification of the TCRbeta repertoire, the TCR libraries were built with molecular barcoding that relied on unique molecular identifiers. TCRdb trimmed the raw reads at Q25, called clones with MiXCR and kept productive beta chains. Every distinct CDR3 protein forms one entry, paired with its most common genes and DNA. The sample has hundreds of thousands of distinct CDR3 sequences on record, about 12% of them singletons. Of the sample, 0.75% to 0.85% falls within the top ten clones. The sequence joins TRBV27 to TRBJ2-1; the D gene assignment is ambiguous. The TCR sequence derives from a girl aged 2-10 years with congenital amegakaryocytic thrombocytopenia, due to receive a stem cell transplant. Specimen: PBMCs, collected before TCRalphabeta/CD19-depleted stem cell transplant. The DNA reads TGTGCCAGCATGAATCCTTCTGGCGGAGCTTACAATGAGCAGTTCTTC. The resulting protein is CASMNPSGGAYNEQFF.